Each of the 29 T cell receptor beta chains below was sequenced from the same sample in a study of cytomegalovirus exposure and HLA in healthy donors. Primers for the PCR totalled 60 Vbeta and 13 Jbeta. Clones were sequenced by immunoSEQ multiplex PCR, and TCRdb holds only the in-frame ones, with some missing. The sample has over 150,000 clones; 77% are singletons. The sequenced material came from PBMCs. Every receptor here comes from a male donor in good health and CMV-seropositive.

This sequence joins TRBV5-1 and TRBJ2-3; TRBD2 aligns across 7 bases. Germline CDR1 reads SGHRS; CDR2 reads YFSETQ. The CDR3 contains 17 residues. With V trimmed by 0 bases and J by 0 bases, 7 bases remained unmatched. The CDR3 is CASSLEAGVYSTDTQYF. The CDR3 bases are TGCGCCAGCAGCTTGGAGGCGGGGGTTTATAGCACAGATACGCAGTATTTT. The whole variable domain, filled in from reference TRBV5-1 and TRBJ2-3, reads KAGVTQTPRYLIKTRGQQVTLSCSPISGHRSVSWYQQTPGQGLQFLFEYFSETQRNKGNFPGRFSGRQFSNSRSEMNVSTLELGDSALYLCASSLEAGVYSTDTQYFGPGTRLTVL.

This clone was found once. The genes are TRBV5-6 and TRBJ2-2, with D uncertain. The CDR3 extends over 15 amino acids. Germline CDR1 reads SGHDT; CDR2 reads YYEEEE. Trimming left V 0 bases short and J 0 bases short, with 6 bases between. The CDR3 DNA reads as TGTGCCAGCAGCTTGGTCCCAACGAACACCGGGGAGCTGTTTTTT. Translation: CASSLVPTNTGELFF.

The V gene is TRBV4-3, the J gene TRBJ2-3; TRBD2 matches 15 bases. V was pared by 4 bases and J by 1 base, with 6 bases of the junction left unmatched. The CDR3 totals 18 residues. Per the germline V gene, CDR1 is LGHNA and CDR2 is YSLEER. CDR3 coding DNA: TGCGCCAGCAGCCCCCGGACTAGCGGGGGGGACGGCACAGATACGCAGTATTTT. As protein: CASSPRTSGGDGTDTQYF.

The chain combines TRBV2 with TRBJ1-1; the D gene is possibly TRBD1 (6 bases). The germline CDR1 and CDR2 sequences are SNHLY and FYNNEI. This CDR3 has 13 residues. V shed 5 bases and J shed 3 bases, with 10 bases lying between them. The CDR3 protein is CASSRDTHTEAFF. The CDR3 coding sequence is TGTGCCAGCAGTAGGGACACTCACACTGAAGCTTTCTTT.

J is TRBJ2-7 and V is TRBV6-5; a weak D match, TRBD1 (6 bases). The J call is in doubt because the DNA end fits TRBJ2-1 better. Germline V CDR1 and CDR2: MNHEY, SVGAGI. CDR3 length: 14 amino acids. CDR3 sequence: CASSDRAGESEQFF. As DNA, the CDR3 is TGTGCCAGCAGTGATAGGGCAGGGGAAAGCGAGCAGTTCTTC.

This clone was found once. The chain has TRBV20-1 and TRBJ1-2, with 8 bases that match TRBD1. The CDR3 totals 11 residues. CDR1 DFQATT and CDR2 SNEGSKA come from the germline V gene (reference sequence). With 6 bases clipped from V and 5 bases from J, the junction kept 2 bases outside the gene matches. CDR3 region: CSARTGYGYTF. The CDR3, as DNA: TGCAGTGCCCGGACAGGGTATGGCTACACCTTC.

This sequence joins TRBV6-1 and TRBJ1-3, with 7 bases identical to TRBD1. There are 15 residues in the CDR3. V lost 5 bases to trimming and J lost 2 bases; unmatched junction nucleotides: 6. The V gene's germline CDR1 is MNHNS and CDR2 SASEGT. CDR3 residues: CASSPAGGAGNTIYF. As DNA, the CDR3 is TGTGCCAGCAGTCCCGCAGGGGGAGCTGGAAACACCATATATTTT.

The J gene is TRBJ1-1, the V gene TRBV6-6; 9 bases are a match to TRBD1. Germline trimming cut 7 bases from V and 4 bases from J; bases unmatched to any gene: 7. Germline CDR1 and CDR2: MNHNY and SVGAGI (reference sequence). The CDR3 spans 14 residues. CDR3 loop: CASTQGQGGTEAFF. The CDR3 DNA reads as TGTGCCAGCACCCAGGGACAGGGAGGCACTGAAGCTTTCTTT.

The chain has TRBV30 and TRBJ2-7; a weak D match, TRBD2 (6 bases). Per germline, CDR1 GTSNPN and CDR2 SVGIG (reference sequence). There are 13 residues in the CDR3. The germline V and J ends were trimmed by 8 bases and 3 bases, with 17 bases remaining between them. The CDR3 loop reads CAIEGTYSYEQYF. The CDR3 nucleotides are TGTGCCATAGAAGGGACTTACAGCTACGAGCAGTACTTC.

The J gene is TRBJ2-1, the V gene TRBV10-2, with D unresolved. The length of the CDR3 is 13 residues. Germline CDR1 is WSHSY and CDR2 is SAAADI. Trimming pared 2 bases from V and 3 bases from J, leaving 5 bases between. The CDR3 nucleotides are TGCGCCAGCAGTGAGCGGAGCTACAATGAGCAGTTCTTC. Encoded protein: CASSERSYNEQFF.

This chain joins TRBV6-1 and TRBJ2-7, with TRBD1 identical over 7 bases. The CDR3 is 14 amino acids. The V segment lost 2 bases and the J segment 6 bases; nucleotides outside the gene matches: 7. Germline V gene data show CDR1 as MNHNS and CDR2 as SASEGT. CDR3 sequence (DNA): TGTGCCAGCAGTGAAATCTACAGGGGTTCCGAGCAGTACTTC. Translated, it gives CASSEIYRGSEQYF.

The chain employs TRBV4-1 and TRBJ1-2; a possible D gene is TRBD1 (5 bases). The CDR3 loop spans 13 amino acids. CDR1 MGHRA and CDR2 YSYEKL come from the germline V gene. Trimming cost V 0 bases and J 8 bases, with 10 bases left between them. The CDR3 loop is CASSQEGEIGYTF. The CDR3 nucleotides are TGCGCCAGCAGCCAAGAAGGGGAAATAGGCTACACCTTC.

This sequence joins TRBV19 and TRBJ1-5, with TRBD1 identical over 10 bases. Germline CDR1 reads LNHDA; CDR2 reads SQIVND (reference sequence). The ends lost 6 bases at V and 1 base at J; junction bases unmatched: 3. The CDR3 covers 15 residues. The CDR3, as DNA: TGTGCCAGTAGATGGACAGGGGGAAGCAATCAGCCCCAGCATTTT. Amino acid sequence: CASRWTGGSNQPQHF.

A few counts support this clone. The chain employs TRBV27 and TRBJ2-7; no reliable D call. V lost 11 bases to trimming and J lost 7 bases, with 15 bases between them. The V gene's germline CDR1 is MNHEY and CDR2 SMNVEV (reference sequence). There are 11 residues in the CDR3. The CDR3 coding sequence is TGTGCCGCTGACTCAGTTGGGGAGCAGTACTTC. Amino acid sequence: CAADSVGEQYF.

This clone appeared a single time. The chain is built from TRBV2 and TRBJ2-3; 10 bases line up with TRBD1. The CDR3 runs to 13 residues. The germline V gene encodes CDR1 SNHLY and CDR2 FYNNEI. Trimming removed 7 bases from V and 9 bases from J; junction bases left unmatched: 7. The CDR3: CASTPGQGRTQYF. For the CDR3, the DNA is TGTGCCAGCACCCCGGGACAGGGGAGAACGCAGTATTTT.

This rearrangement joins TRBV4-1 to TRBJ1-2; D uncertain. The germline CDR1 and CDR2 sequences are MGHRA and YSYEKL. V lost 0 bases and J lost 2, with 7 bases in between. The CDR3 runs to 14 residues. CDR3 residues: CASSQDRVNYGYTF. CDR3 bases: TGCGCCAGCAGCCAAGATCGCGTAAACTATGGCTACACCTTC.

This rearrangement joins TRBV4-1 to TRBJ1-2, with TRBD1 identical over 9 bases. Germline CDR1 MGHRA, CDR2 YSYEKL. CDR3 length: 15 residues. The J segment lost 4 bases and the V segment lost 6 bases, leaving 9 bases of the junction unmatched. CDR3 sequence: CASSYRGPSPYGYTF. The CDR3 DNA follows: TGCGCCAGCAGTTACAGGGGGCCGTCACCCTATGGCTACACCTTC.

This clone was detected only once. This chain links TRBV7-8 with TRBJ1-1; TRBD1 agrees at 7 bases. The J segment lost 6 bases and the V segment lost 4 bases, leaving 14 bases of the junction unmatched. The CDR3 length is 16 residues. The germline CDR1 and CDR2 sequences are SGHVS and FQNEAQ. CDR3 DNA: TGTGCCAGCAGCTCCAGACAGGGCTCTATAAGGGCTGAAGCTTTCTTT. This sequence encodes CASSSRQGSIRAEAFF.

The rearrangement links TRBV9 to TRBJ1-4; TRBD1 matches 7 bases. Germline V gene lookup returns CDR1 SGDLS and CDR2 YYNGEE. CDR3 length: 13 residues. V trimming: 3 bases; J trimming: 6 bases; junction bases outside the gene matches: 2. CDR3 DNA: TGTGCCAGCAGCGGGGGGACAGATGAAAAACTGTTTTTT. Translating it yields CASSGGTDEKLFF.

This chain links TRBV5-1 with TRBJ2-7, with 12 positions matching TRBD2. In germline, CDR1 is SGHRS, CDR2 YFSETQ. V lost 3 bases to trimming and J lost 7 bases; unmatched junction nucleotides: 8. This CDR3 contains 15 residues. The CDR3 nucleotides are TGCGCCAGCAGCTGGCGGCTAGCGGGGGGGGAAGAGCAGTACTTC. This gives the protein CASSWRLAGGEEQYF.

The gene calls are TRBV5-4 and TRBJ1-2; D remains unclear. The V and J ends lost 3 bases and 6 bases respectively, with 12 bases between them. The CDR3 contains 13 residues. Germline CDR1 reads SGHNT; CDR2 reads YYREEE (reference sequence). The CDR3 is CASSSPRHDGYTF. CDR3 nucleotide sequence: TGTGCCAGCAGCTCCCCTCGACACGATGGCTACACCTTC. The complete variable domain, with remaining parts taken from reference TRBV5-4 and TRBJ1-2, reads ETGVTQSPTHLIKTRGQQVTLRCSSQSGHNTVSWYQQALGQGPQFIFQYYREEENGRGNFPPRFSGLQFPNYSSELNVNALELDDSALYLCASSSPRHDGYTFGSGTRLTVV.

In regard to this clone: Other DNA sequences in the sample encode the same CDR3. In nucleotides, the CDR3 is TGTGCCAGCAGCGTAGATAGGGGGGAGACCCAGTACTTC. The encoded protein is CASSVDRGETQYF. V and J are TRBV9 and TRBJ2-5; D is possibly TRBD1 (6 bases). This CDR3 spans 13 amino acids. Germline assignment: CDR1 SGDLS and CDR2 YYNGEE. V was cut by 0 bases and J by 5 bases, with 8 bases left in between. The full variable domain, completed using reference TRBV9 and TRBJ2-5, is DSGVTQTPKHLITATGQRVTLRCSPRSGDLSVYWYQQSLDQGLQFLIQYYNGEERAKGNILERFSAQQFPDLHSELNLSSLELGDSALYFCASSVDRGETQYFGPGTRLLVL.

This clone was counted a few times. The chain has TRBV30 and TRBJ1-1; maybe TRBD1 (5 bases). Looked up from germline, CDR1 is GTSNPN and CDR2 is SVGIG (reference sequence). This CDR3 region has 12 residues. V was trimmed by 1 base and J by 4 bases, leaving 7 bases between them. The CDR3 protein is CAWSDGGTEAFF. The CDR3 DNA is TGTGCCTGGAGTGACGGGGGCACTGAAGCTTTCTTT.

This clone was counted a few times. The rearrangement uses TRBV5-1 and TRBJ2-7; D perhaps matches TRBD1 (6 bases). V dropped 8 bases and J dropped 5 bases, with 17 bases sitting between them. The CDR3 loop spans 13 amino acids. The germline CDR1 and CDR2 sequences are SGHRS and YFSETQ. The CDR3 bases are TGCGCCAGTCAACAGGACAGTAACGACGAGCAGTACTTC. It yields the protein CASQQDSNDEQYF. Based on the CDR3 plus reference TRBV5-1 and TRBJ2-7, the full variable domain is KAGVTQTPRYLIKTRGQQVTLSCSPISGHRSVSWYQQTPGQGLQFLFEYFSETQRNKGNFPGRFSGRQFSNSRSEMNVSTLELGDSALYLCASQQDSNDEQYFGPGTRLTVT.

The J gene is TRBJ1-6, the V gene TRBV18, with D possibly being TRBD1 (5 bases). V gave up 3 bases and J gave up 6 bases, with 9 bases separating them. Germline V lookup: CDR1 KGHSH, CDR2 LQKENI. This CDR3 comprises 14 residues. The CDR3, as DNA: TGTGCCAGCTCACCGGGTAGGGGTAATTCACCCCTCCACTTT. Encoded protein: CASSPGRGNSPLHF. Full variable domain (missing parts from reference TRBV18 and TRBJ1-6): NAGVMQNPRHLVRRRGQEARLRCSPMKGHSHVYWYRQLPEEGLKFMVYLQKENIIDESGMPKERFSAEFPKEGPSILRIQQVVRGDSAAYFCASSPGRGNSPLHFGNGTRLTVT.

The V gene is TRBV2, the J gene TRBJ2-5; the match to TRBD1 covers 7 bases. The V and J ends lost 4 bases and 0 bases, in that order; junction bases with no gene match: 8. Per the germline V gene, CDR1 is SNHLY and CDR2 is FYNNEI. The CDR3 totals 16 residues. The chain's CDR3 is CASSASTGPYQETQYF. Written as DNA, the CDR3 is TGTGCCAGCAGTGCTTCGACAGGGCCGTACCAAGAGACCCAGTACTTC. The full variable domain, with the rest looked up from reference TRBV2 and TRBJ2-5, is EPEVTQTPSHQVTQMGQEVILRCVPISNHLYFYWYRQILGQKVEFLVSFYNNEISEKSEIFDDQFSVERPDGSNFTLKIRSTKLEDSAMYFCASSASTGPYQETQYFGPGTRLLVL.

The V gene is TRBV9, the J gene TRBJ2-2, with 11 bases fitting TRBD1. This CDR3 contains 15 residues. The germline gives CDR1 SGDLS, CDR2 YYNGEE. V trimming: 3 bases; J trimming: 5 bases; junction bases outside the gene matches: 3. This CDR3 is CASSGRDRGTGELFF. CDR3 coding DNA: TGTGCCAGCAGCGGGCGGGACAGGGGGACCGGGGAGCTGTTTTTT.

The chain combines TRBV18 with TRBJ1-1; tentatively, D is TRBD1 (5 bases). Trimming removed 0 bases from V and 2 bases from J, with 7 bases in between. The CDR3 is 14 amino acids. The germline V gene encodes CDR1 KGHSH and CDR2 LQKENI. The CDR3 coding sequence is TGTGCCAGCTCACCACCGGGGACTAACACTGAAGCTTTCTTT. This translates into CASSPPGTNTEAFF. The whole variable domain, remainder taken from reference TRBV18 and TRBJ1-1, is NAGVMQNPRHLVRRRGQEARLRCSPMKGHSHVYWYRQLPEEGLKFMVYLQKENIIDESGMPKERFSAEFPKEGPSILRIQQVVRGDSAAYFCASSPPGTNTEAFFGQGTRLTVV.

This chain connects TRBV30 to TRBJ2-5; D gene uncertain. Trimming pared 4 bases from V and 1 base from J, leaving 16 bases between. Germline V lookup: CDR1 GTSNPN, CDR2 SVGIG (reference sequence). The CDR3 has 15 amino acids. Here the CDR3 reads CAWNPTLRVQETQYF. The CDR3 nucleotides are TGTGCCTGGAATCCTACGCTCCGGGTCCAAGAGACCCAGTACTTC.